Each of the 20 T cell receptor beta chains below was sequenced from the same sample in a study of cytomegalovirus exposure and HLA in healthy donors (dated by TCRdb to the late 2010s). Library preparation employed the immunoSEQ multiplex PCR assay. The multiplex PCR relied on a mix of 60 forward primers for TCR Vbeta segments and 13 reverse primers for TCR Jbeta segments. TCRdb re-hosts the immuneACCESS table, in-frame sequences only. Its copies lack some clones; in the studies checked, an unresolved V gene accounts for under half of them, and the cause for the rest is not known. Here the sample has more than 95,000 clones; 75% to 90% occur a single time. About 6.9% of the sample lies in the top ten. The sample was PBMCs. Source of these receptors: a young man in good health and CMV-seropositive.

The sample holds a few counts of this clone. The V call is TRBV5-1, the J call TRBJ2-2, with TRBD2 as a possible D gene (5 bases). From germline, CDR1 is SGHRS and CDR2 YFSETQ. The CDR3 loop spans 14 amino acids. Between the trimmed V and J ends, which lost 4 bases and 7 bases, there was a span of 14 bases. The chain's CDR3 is CASSRGIRSGELFF. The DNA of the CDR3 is TGCGCCAGCAGCCGGGGAATACGGAGCGGGGAGCTGTTTTTT.

The CDR3 spells CASSPGLAGGTDTQYF. CDR3 sequence (DNA): TGTGCCAGCAGCCCGGGACTAGCGGGGGGCACAGATACGCAGTATTTT. This chain uses TRBV5-4 with TRBJ2-3; 14 bases align to TRBD2. CDR3 size: 16 residues. Germline V lookup: CDR1 SGHNT, CDR2 YYREEE (reference sequence). The V segment lost 4 bases and the J segment 1 base; nucleotides outside the gene matches: 2.

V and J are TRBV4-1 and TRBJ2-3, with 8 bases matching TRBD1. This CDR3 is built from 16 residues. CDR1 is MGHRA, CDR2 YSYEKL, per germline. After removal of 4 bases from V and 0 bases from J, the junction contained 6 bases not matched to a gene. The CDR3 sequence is CASSLTRQGSTDTQYF. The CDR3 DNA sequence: TGCGCCAGCAGCCTCACCCGACAGGGGAGCACAGATACGCAGTATTTT.

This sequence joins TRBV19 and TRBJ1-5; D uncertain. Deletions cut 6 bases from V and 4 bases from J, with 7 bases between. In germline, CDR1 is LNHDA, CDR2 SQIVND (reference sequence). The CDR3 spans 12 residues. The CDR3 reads CASSPDNQPQHF. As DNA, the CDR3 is TGTGCCAGTAGCCCAGATAATCAGCCCCAGCATTTT.

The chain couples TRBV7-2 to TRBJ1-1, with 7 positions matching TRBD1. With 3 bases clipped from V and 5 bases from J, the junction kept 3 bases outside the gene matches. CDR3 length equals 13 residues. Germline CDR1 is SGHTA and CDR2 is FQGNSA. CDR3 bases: TGTGCCAGCAGCTTTTCCAGGGGGACTGAAGCTTTCTTT. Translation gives CASSFSRGTEAFF.

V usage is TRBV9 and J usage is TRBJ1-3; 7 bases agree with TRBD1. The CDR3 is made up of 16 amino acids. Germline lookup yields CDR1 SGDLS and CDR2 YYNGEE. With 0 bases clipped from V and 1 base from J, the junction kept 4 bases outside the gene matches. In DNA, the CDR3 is TGTGCCAGCAGCGTAGGGACAGGATGGTCTGGAAACACCATATATTTT. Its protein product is CASSVGTGWSGNTIYF.

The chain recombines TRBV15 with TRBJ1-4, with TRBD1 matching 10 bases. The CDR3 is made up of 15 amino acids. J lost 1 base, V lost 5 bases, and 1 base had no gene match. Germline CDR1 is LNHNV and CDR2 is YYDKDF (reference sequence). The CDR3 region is CATSWDRGTNEKLFF. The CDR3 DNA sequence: TGTGCCACCAGCTGGGACAGGGGAACTAATGAAAAACTGTTTTTT.

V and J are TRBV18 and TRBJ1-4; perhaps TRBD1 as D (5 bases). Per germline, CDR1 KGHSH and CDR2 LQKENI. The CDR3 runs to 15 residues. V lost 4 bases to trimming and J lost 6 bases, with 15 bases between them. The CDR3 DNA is TGTGCCAGCTCACTGGGGCGAGGTTACGATGAAAAACTGTTTTTT. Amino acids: CASSLGRGYDEKLFF. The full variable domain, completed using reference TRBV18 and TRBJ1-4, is NAGVMQNPRHLVRRRGQEARLRCSPMKGHSHVYWYRQLPEEGLKFMVYLQKENIIDESGMPKERFSAEFPKEGPSILRIQQVVRGDSAAYFCASSLGRGYDEKLFFGSGTQLSVL.

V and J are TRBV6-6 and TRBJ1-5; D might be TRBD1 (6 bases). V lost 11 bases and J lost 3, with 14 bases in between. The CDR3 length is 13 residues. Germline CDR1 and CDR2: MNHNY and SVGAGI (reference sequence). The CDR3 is CAGRRQANQPQHF. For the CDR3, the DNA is TGTGCCGGACGAAGACAGGCCAATCAGCCCCAGCATTTT.

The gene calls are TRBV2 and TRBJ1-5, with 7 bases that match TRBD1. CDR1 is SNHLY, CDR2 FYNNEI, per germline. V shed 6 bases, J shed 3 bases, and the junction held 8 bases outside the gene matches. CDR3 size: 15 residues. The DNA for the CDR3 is TGTGCCAGCAGGCCCGACAGGGCACTCAATCAGCCCCAGCATTTT. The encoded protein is CASRPDRALNQPQHF.

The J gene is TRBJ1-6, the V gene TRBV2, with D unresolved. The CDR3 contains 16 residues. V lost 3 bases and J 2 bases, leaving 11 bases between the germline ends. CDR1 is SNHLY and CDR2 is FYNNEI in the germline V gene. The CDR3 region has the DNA TGTGCCAGCAGTGAGACGGGGTGGCCCTATAATTCACCCCTCCACTTT. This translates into CASSETGWPYNSPLHF.

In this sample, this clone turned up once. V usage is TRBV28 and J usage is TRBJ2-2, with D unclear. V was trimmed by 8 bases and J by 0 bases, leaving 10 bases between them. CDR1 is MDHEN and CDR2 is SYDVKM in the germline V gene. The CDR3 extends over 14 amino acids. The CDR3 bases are TGTGCCAGCCTTGGCGGCCCGAACACCGGGGAGCTGTTTTTT. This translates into CASLGGPNTGELFF. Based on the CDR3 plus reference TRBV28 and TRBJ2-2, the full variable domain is DVKVTQSSRYLVKRTGEKVFLECVQDMDHENMFWYRQDPGLGLRLIYFSYDVKMKEKGDIPEGYSVSREKKERFSLILESASTNQTSMYLCASLGGPNTGELFFGEGSRLTVL.

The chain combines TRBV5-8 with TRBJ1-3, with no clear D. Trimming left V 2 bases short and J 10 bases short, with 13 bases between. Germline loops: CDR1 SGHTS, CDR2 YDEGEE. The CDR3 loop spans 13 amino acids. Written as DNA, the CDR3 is TGTGCCAGCAGCTTTCGGCTTCGAGGAACCATATATTTT. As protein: CASSFRLRGTIYF.

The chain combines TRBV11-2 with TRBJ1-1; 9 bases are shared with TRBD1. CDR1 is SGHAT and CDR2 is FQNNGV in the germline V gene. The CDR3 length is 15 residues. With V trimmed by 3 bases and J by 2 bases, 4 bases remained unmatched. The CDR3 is CASSFGTGLNTEAFF. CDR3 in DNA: TGTGCCAGCAGCTTTGGGACAGGGCTTAACACTGAAGCTTTCTTT.

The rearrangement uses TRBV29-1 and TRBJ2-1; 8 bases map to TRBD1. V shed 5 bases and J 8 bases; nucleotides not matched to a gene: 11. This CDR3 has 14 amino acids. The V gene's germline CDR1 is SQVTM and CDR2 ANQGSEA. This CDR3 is CSVHSGGLTYEQFF. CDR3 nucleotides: TGCAGCGTTCACTCAGGGGGCCTGACGTATGAGCAGTTCTTC.

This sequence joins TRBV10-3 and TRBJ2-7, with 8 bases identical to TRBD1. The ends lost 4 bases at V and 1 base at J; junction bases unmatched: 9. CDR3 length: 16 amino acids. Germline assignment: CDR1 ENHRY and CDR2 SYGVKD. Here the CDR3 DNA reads TGTGCCATCAGTGTCCAACAGGGGGGTTATTCCTACGAGCAGTACTTC. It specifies CAISVQQGGYSYEQYF.

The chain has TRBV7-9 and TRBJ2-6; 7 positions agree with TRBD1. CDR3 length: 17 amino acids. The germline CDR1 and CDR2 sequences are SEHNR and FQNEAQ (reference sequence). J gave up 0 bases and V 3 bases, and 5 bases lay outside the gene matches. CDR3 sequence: CASSFGTAISGANVLTF. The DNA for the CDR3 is TGTGCCAGCAGCTTCGGGACAGCCATCTCTGGGGCCAACGTCCTGACTTTC.

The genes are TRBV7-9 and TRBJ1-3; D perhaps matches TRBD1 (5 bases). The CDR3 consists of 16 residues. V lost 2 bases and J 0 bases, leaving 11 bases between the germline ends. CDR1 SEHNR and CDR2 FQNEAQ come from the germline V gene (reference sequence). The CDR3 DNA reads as TGTGCCAGCAGCTTAAAAGGCAGGGCCTCTGGAAACACCATATATTTT. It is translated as CASSLKGRASGNTIYF.

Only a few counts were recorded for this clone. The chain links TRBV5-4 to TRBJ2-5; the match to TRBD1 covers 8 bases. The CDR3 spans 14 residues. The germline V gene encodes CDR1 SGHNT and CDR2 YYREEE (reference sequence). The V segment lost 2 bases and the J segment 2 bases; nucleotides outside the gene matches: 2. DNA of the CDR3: TGTGCCAGCAGCTTTACAGGGGGGCAAGAGACCCAGTACTTC. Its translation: CASSFTGGQETQYF.

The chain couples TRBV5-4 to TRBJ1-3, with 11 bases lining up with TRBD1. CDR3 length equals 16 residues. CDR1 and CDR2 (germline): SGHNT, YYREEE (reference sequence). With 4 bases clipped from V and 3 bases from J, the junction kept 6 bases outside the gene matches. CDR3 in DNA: TGTGCCAGCAGCCAGGGACAGGGGGAAGATGGAAACACCATATATTTT. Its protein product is CASSQGQGEDGNTIYF.